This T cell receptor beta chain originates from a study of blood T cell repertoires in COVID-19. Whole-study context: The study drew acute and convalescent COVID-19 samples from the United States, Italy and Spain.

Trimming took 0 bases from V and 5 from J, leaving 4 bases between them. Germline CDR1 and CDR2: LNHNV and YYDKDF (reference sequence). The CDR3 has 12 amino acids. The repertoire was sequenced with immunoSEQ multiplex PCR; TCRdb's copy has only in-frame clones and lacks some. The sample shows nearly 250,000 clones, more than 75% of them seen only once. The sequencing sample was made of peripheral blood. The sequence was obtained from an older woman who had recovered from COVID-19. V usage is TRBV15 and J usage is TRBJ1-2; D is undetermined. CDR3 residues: CATSREEYGYTF. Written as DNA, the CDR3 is TGTGCCACCAGCAGAGAGGAGTATGGCTACACCTTC.